This T cell receptor beta chain comes out of a study of blood T cell repertoires in COVID-19. About the research overall: The United States, Italy and Spain were the sources of the acute and convalescent COVID-19 samples. PBMCs, B-cell-depleted T cells, or T cells provided the cDNA or gDNA that made up the material.

Original processing notes: Amplification from reference gene primers served as the basis for estimated nucleated cell counts. Here immunoSEQ multiplex PCR was the method, and the copy in TCRdb shows in-frame clones only, minus some. That table is the source of V, J and clone size, and D and trimming were worked out from the DNA. The sample carries 160,000 or so clones, roughly 84% recorded once. This clone was counted between two and nine times. The sequenced material came from peripheral blood. The receptor was isolated from a woman aged 45-60 years with acute or convalescent COVID-19.

CDR3 nucleotide sequence: TGTGCCAGGGACAGGGGGTGGGAAGAGACCCAGTACTTC. It yields the protein CARDRGWEETQYF. This chain uses TRBV24-1 with TRBJ2-5; 11 bases map to TRBD1. CDR1 KGHDR and CDR2 SFDVKD come from the germline V gene. The CDR3 covers 13 residues. V was clipped by 11 bases and J by 3 bases; unmatched bases: 4.